These 30 T cell receptor beta chains were all obtained from the same sample, sequenced in a study of T-cell memory formation after mild COVID-19. TCRdb fed the 5' RACE reads into MiXCR, producing one record per CDR3 protein. The table shows about 470,000 distinct CDR3 sequences, with roughly 23% occurring only once. The source material was PBMCs or a T cell subset sorted from them (not recorded which). Receptors were obtained from an adult woman who had mild COVID-19 (a few samples of this study predate the infection). Cell type and time point are not known.

Only a few counts were recorded for this clonotype. The chain couples TRBV14 to TRBJ2-1; possibly TRBD1 for D (6 bases). Germline loops: CDR1 SGHDN, CDR2 FVKESK. The germline V and J ends were trimmed by 5 bases and 0 bases, with 11 bases remaining between them. The CDR3 consists of 15 residues. CDR3: CASSIRDTSYNEQFF. The CDR3 DNA sequence: TGTGCCAGCAGCATCCGGGACACCTCCTACAATGAGCAGTTCTTC.

Here the CDR3 DNA reads TGCAGCGTGCCAGGGAACACCGGGGAGCTGTTTTTT. The encoded protein is CSVPGNTGELFF. The chain joins TRBV29-1 to TRBJ2-2; D not resolved. The CDR3 sequence is 12 residues long. Germline V gene lookup returns CDR1 SQVTM and CDR2 ANQGSEA. V lost 6 bases to trimming and J lost 1 base, with 6 bases between them.

In this sample, this clonotype turned up a few times. The rearrangement links TRBV4-1 to TRBJ2-7, with D perhaps TRBD2 (5 bases). CDR1 is MGHRA, CDR2 YSYEKL, per germline. The CDR3 loop spans 14 amino acids. Trimming pared 0 bases from V and 3 bases from J, leaving 9 bases between. The CDR3 nucleotides read TGCGCCAGCAGCCAAGAAGGGAGAAGCTACGAGCAGTACTTC. Amino acids: CASSQEGRSYEQYF.

This sequence joins TRBV11-2 and TRBJ2-1, with 8 bases matching TRBD1. The trim removed 0 bases at V and 4 bases at J, leaving 11 bases unmatched. Germline V gives CDR1 SGHAT, CDR2 FQNNGV. This CDR3 has 18 amino acids. The CDR3, as DNA: TGTGCCAGCAGCTTAGATTGGGAGACAGGGGTAGGGTACAATGAGCAGTTCTTC. This gives the protein CASSLDWETGVGYNEQFF.

The CDR3 nucleotides are TGTGCCAGCAGGACCGGCCCCCGACAGGGGGACACCGGGGAGCTGTTTTTT. Its protein is CASRTGPRQGDTGELFF. The rearrangement links TRBV6-5 to TRBJ2-2, with 9 bases matching TRBD1. The germline V gene encodes CDR1 MNHEY and CDR2 SVGAGI. There are 17 residues in the CDR3. V lost 6 bases, J lost 3 bases, and 11 bases stayed unmatched.

This clonotype was detected a few times. This chain connects TRBV11-2 to TRBJ2-4; D possibly corresponds to TRBD2 (5 bases). This CDR3 is 15 amino acids long. V dropped 1 base and J dropped 0 bases, with 7 bases sitting between them. Germline CDR1 is SGHAT and CDR2 is FQNNGV. CDR3 nucleotide sequence: TGTGCCAGCAGCTTAGTCCGGGGAGCCAAAAACATTCAGTACTTC. Translated: CASSLVRGAKNIQYF.

V gene TRBV5-1 combines with J gene TRBJ2-1, with TRBD2 matching over 9 bases. Losses at the gene ends were 0 bases for V and 7 bases for J; bases not matched to a gene: 5. The CDR3 has 15 residues. Germline-derived CDR1 and CDR2 are SGHRS and YFSETQ. This chain's CDR3 is CASSLGLAAGNEQFF. CDR3 DNA: TGCGCCAGCAGCTTGGGACTAGCGGCGGGGAATGAGCAGTTCTTC. The variable domain in full, with the rest retrieved from reference TRBV5-1 and TRBJ2-1, is KAGVTQTPRYLIKTRGQQVTLSCSPISGHRSVSWYQQTPGQGLQFLFEYFSETQRNKGNFPGRFSGRQFSNSRSEMNVSTLELGDSALYLCASSLGLAAGNEQFFGPGTRLTVL.

The chain has TRBV6-6 and TRBJ1-6, with D perhaps matching TRBD1 (6 bases). Germline V gene lookup returns CDR1 MNHNY and CDR2 SVGAGI (reference sequence). Trimming stripped 6 bases from V and 7 bases from J, with 13 bases between. This CDR3 spans 14 amino acids. The CDR3: CASSRQDWNSPLHF. DNA of the CDR3: TGTGCCAGCAGCCGACAGGATTGGAATTCACCCCTCCACTTT.

This clonotype has just a few counts. The chain combines TRBV18 with TRBJ2-1, with TRBD1 matching over 7 bases. With 6 bases clipped from V and 5 bases from J, the junction kept 1 base outside the gene matches. Germline V lookup: CDR1 KGHSH, CDR2 LQKENI. This CDR3 comprises 12 residues. The CDR3 DNA reads TGTGCCAGCTCCCAGGGGGACAATGAGCAGTTCTTC. This codes for CASSQGDNEQFF.

DNA of the CDR3: TGTGCCTGGAGTGTACGTCGCCTAGCGGGGGAACTCTCTGGGGCCAACGTCCTGACTTTC. Translating it yields CAWSVRRLAGELSGANVLTF. The chain uses TRBV30 and TRBJ2-6; TRBD2 matches at 10 bases. From germline, CDR1 is GTSNPN and CDR2 SVGIG (reference sequence). The V gene end was trimmed by 0 bases and the J gene end by 0 bases; junction bases not matched to a gene: 11. The CDR3 totals 20 residues.

There are a few counts of this clonotype. The V call is TRBV3-1, the J call TRBJ1-2; TRBD1 matches at 9 bases. Germline lookup yields CDR1 LGHDT and CDR2 YNNKEL (reference sequence). This CDR3 spans 15 amino acids. V lost 4 bases, J lost 11 bases, and 14 bases stayed unmatched. The CDR3: CASSPPTATGGRYTF. DNA for the CDR3: TGTGCCAGCAGCCCCCCGACCGCAACAGGGGGCAGGTACACCTTC.

V gene TRBV7-9 combines with J gene TRBJ2-7; D perhaps matches TRBD2 (6 bases). V was clipped by 0 bases and J by 3 bases, with 12 bases between them. The CDR3 extends over 15 amino acids. Germline V gives CDR1 SEHNR, CDR2 FQNEAQ (reference sequence). In DNA form, the CDR3 reads TGTGCCAGCAGCTTAGCCAGAGGGAGGAGCTACGAGCAGTACTTC. The encoded protein is CASSLARGRSYEQYF. The full variable domain, completed using reference TRBV7-9 and TRBJ2-7, is DTGVSQNPRHKITKRGQNVTFRCDPISEHNRLYWYRQTLGQGPEFLTYFQNEAQLEKSRLLSDRFSAERPKGSFSTLEIQRTEQGDSAMYLCASSLARGRSYEQYFGPGTRLTVT.

This clonotype was recorded many times. The genes are TRBV12-3 or TRBV12-4 and TRBJ2-7; 7 positions agree with TRBD1. CDR3 length: 16 amino acids. V was pared by 6 bases and J by 2 bases, with 13 bases of the junction left unmatched. CDR3 in amino acids: CASSPRQGEGAYEQYF. As DNA, the CDR3 is TGTGCCAGCAGCCCTCGACAGGGCGAGGGTGCCTACGAGCAGTACTTC.

This chain joins TRBV24-1 and TRBJ2-1, with TRBD2 identical over 14 bases. The V gene's germline CDR1 is KGHDR and CDR2 SFDVKD. With V trimmed by 4 bases and J by 7 bases, 17 bases remained unmatched. The CDR3 covers 20 residues. CDR3 DNA sequence: TGTGCCACCAGTGACCCGGACAGGGGGGGACTAGCGGGAGCCCGAAATGAGCAGTTCTTC. This gives the protein CATSDPDRGGLAGARNEQFF.

This clonotype has a single count. This chain links TRBV12-3 or TRBV12-4 with TRBJ2-1; the D gene is possibly TRBD2 (5 bases). This CDR3 has 15 residues. Deletions cut 6 bases from V and 2 bases from J, with 14 bases between. The DNA for the CDR3 is TGTGCCAGCAGCACCCAGTTTAGCGCCTACAATGAGCAGTTCTTC. Protein: CASSTQFSAYNEQFF.

The chain combines TRBV11-3 with TRBJ2-1, with 7 bases identical to TRBD2. After removal of 0 bases from V and 7 bases from J, the junction contained 12 bases not matched to a gene. From germline, CDR1 is SGHNT and CDR2 YENEEA. The CDR3 has 17 residues. This CDR3 reads CASSLDMGGLPGNEQFF. The DNA of the CDR3 is TGTGCCAGCAGCTTAGATATGGGAGGGCTGCCCGGAAATGAGCAGTTCTTC.

This CDR3 is CASSQVRTRTETQYF. The CDR3 coding sequence is TGTGCCAGCAGCCAAGTCAGGACCCGGACCGAGACCCAGTACTTC. J is TRBJ2-5 and V is TRBV4-2; no reliable D call. The ends were cut back, 1 base at V and 5 bases at J, with 14 bases in the middle. Germline V gene lookup returns CDR1 LGHNA and CDR2 YNFKEQ. This CDR3 is built from 15 residues.

In its sample, this clonotype was seen a few times. This chain links TRBV5-4 with TRBJ2-1, with unresolved D. Trimming removed 0 bases at V and 8 bases at J, with 6 bases between. This CDR3 has 12 amino acids. Looked up from germline, CDR1 is SGHNT and CDR2 is YYREEE (reference sequence). CDR3 nucleotides: TGTGCCAGCAGCTTGGTCTTGGATGAGCAGTTCTTC. Translated, it gives CASSLVLDEQFF.

This clonotype was counted ten times or more. V usage is TRBV7-6 and J usage is TRBJ2-2; 7 nucleotides agree with TRBD2. Trimming took 5 bases from V and 6 from J; bases not matched to a gene: 9. CDR1 and CDR2 (germline): SGHVS, FNYEAQ. The CDR3 sequence is 15 residues long. This chain's CDR3 is CASSPGTKNAGELFF. CDR3 DNA sequence: TGTGCCAGCAGCCCAGGGACTAAGAATGCCGGGGAGCTGTTTTTT.

J is TRBJ2-3 and V is TRBV6-6; D is unclear. Germline V lookup: CDR1 MNHNY, CDR2 SVGAGI (reference sequence). Trimming took off 2 bases at V and 1 base at J, with 7 bases between the two ends. This CDR3 spans 14 amino acids. CDR3 protein: CASSYPPGTDTQYF. The CDR3 nucleotides are TGTGCCAGCAGTTACCCCCCGGGCACAGATACGCAGTATTTT.

This clonotype appeared a few times. The rearrangement links TRBV15 to TRBJ2-7, with TRBD2 identical over 9 bases. Germline CDR1 is LNHNV and CDR2 is YYDKDF (reference sequence). This CDR3 is 18 amino acids long. V dropped 0 bases and J dropped 3; count of bases not matched to a gene: 12. The CDR3 region is CATSRDKGRLAEHYEQYF. The CDR3 DNA reads as TGTGCCACCAGCAGAGATAAGGGCCGACTAGCGGAACACTACGAGCAGTACTTC.

The chain links TRBV5-1 to TRBJ1-2; D uncertain. The germline V gene has CDR1 SGHRS and CDR2 YFSETQ. V was cut by 4 bases and J by 1 base, with 17 bases left in between. CDR3 size: 16 residues. The CDR3 loop reads CASSPRMGIFNYGYTF. Here the CDR3 DNA reads TGCGCCAGCAGCCCACGGATGGGGATCTTTAACTATGGCTACACCTTC. Together with reference TRBV5-1 and TRBJ1-2, the CDR3 gives the full variable domain: KAGVTQTPRYLIKTRGQQVTLSCSPISGHRSVSWYQQTPGQGLQFLFEYFSETQRNKGNFPGRFSGRQFSNSRSEMNVSTLELGDSALYLCASSPRMGIFNYGYTFGSGTRLTVV.

The rearrangement uses TRBV7-6 and TRBJ1-2; possible D gene TRBD1, 6 bases. This CDR3 contains 12 residues. Trimming stripped 5 bases from V and 8 bases from J, with 12 bases between. Per germline, CDR1 SGHVS and CDR2 FNYEAQ. Here the CDR3 reads CASSPHRAGYTF. DNA of the CDR3: TGTGCCAGCAGCCCGCACAGGGCCGGCTACACCTTC.

This clonotype was found a few times. The chain couples TRBV9 to TRBJ2-3; 10 bases agree with TRBD1. V gave up 0 bases and J gave up 6 bases; unmatched junction bases: 10. CDR3 length: 17 amino acids. The germline gives CDR1 SGDLS, CDR2 YYNGEE. This CDR3 reads CASSVVAGTGVRDTQYF. In nucleotides, the CDR3 is TGTGCCAGCAGCGTAGTCGCGGGGACAGGGGTCAGGGATACGCAGTATTTT.

This clonotype was found a few times. The chain recombines TRBV29-1 with TRBJ2-7; 11 positions agree with TRBD2. CDR1 is SQVTM, CDR2 ANQGSEA, per germline. The junction had 4 bases not matched to a gene; V was cut back by 0 bases and J by 3 bases. CDR3 length: 15 amino acids. CDR3 in amino acids: CSVEDGTSGYYEQYF. The CDR3 DNA sequence: TGCAGCGTTGAAGACGGGACTAGCGGTTACTACGAGCAGTACTTC.

The chain recombines TRBV12-3 or TRBV12-4 with TRBJ2-3, with 9 bases aligning to TRBD2. This CDR3 comprises 14 residues. The trim removed 6 bases at V and 4 bases at J, leaving 5 bases unmatched. The CDR3 region has the DNA TGTGCCAGCAGCCATAGCGGGGGTGCAGATACGCAGTATTTT. This translates into CASSHSGGADTQYF.

V gene TRBV7-3 combines with J gene TRBJ1-2; perhaps TRBD1 as D (6 bases). Per the germline V gene, CDR1 is SGHTA and CDR2 is FQGTGA. V was shortened by 5 bases and J by 10 bases, with 11 bases between the two germline ends. CDR3 length: 11 residues. CDR3 in DNA: TGTGCCAGCAGCAAAGGGGGGGACTACACCTTC. This sequence encodes CASSKGGDYTF.

This clonotype was detected ten times or more. The chain employs TRBV7-3 and TRBJ2-7; 9 bases are a match to TRBD1. This CDR3 has 13 residues. The ends lost 4 bases at V and 5 bases at J; junction bases unmatched: 3. The germline gives CDR1 SGHTA, CDR2 FQGTGA. This chain's CDR3 is CASSSGQGDEQYF. Written as DNA, the CDR3 is TGTGCCAGCAGCTCGGGACAGGGAGACGAGCAGTACTTC. The full variable domain, with the rest looked up from reference TRBV7-3 and TRBJ2-7, is GAGVSQTPSNKVTEKGKYVELRCDPISGHTALYWYRQSLGQGPEFLIYFQGTGAADDSGLPNDRFFAVRPEGSVSTLKIQRTERGDSAVYLCASSSGQGDEQYFGPGTRLTVT.

This clonotype has a single count. The rearrangement links TRBV4-1 to TRBJ1-1; TRBD1 might be the D (5 bases). V was trimmed by 0 bases and J by 5 bases, leaving 10 bases between them. The CDR3 is 14 amino acids. Germline V gene data show CDR1 as MGHRA and CDR2 as YSYEKL. Here the CDR3 reads CASSQEGVETEAFF. For the CDR3, the DNA is TGCGCCAGCAGCCAAGAGGGGGTCGAGACTGAAGCTTTCTTT.

This clonotype has only a few counts. V gene TRBV19 combines with J gene TRBJ1-1; D remains ambiguous. The germline V gene has CDR1 LNHDA and CDR2 SQIVND (reference sequence). Trimming shortened V by 7 bases and J by 1 base, and 10 bases separated the two germline ends. The CDR3 is made up of 13 amino acids. For the CDR3, the DNA is TGTGCCAGTATCGGTTTTCGGAACACTGAAGCTTTCTTT. This codes for CASIGFRNTEAFF. Full variable domain (outside the CDR3, taken from reference TRBV19 and TRBJ1-1): DGGITQSPKYLFRKEGQNVTLSCEQNLNHDAMYWYRQDPGQGLRLIYYSQIVNDFQKGDIAEGYSVSREKKESFPLTVTSAQKNPTAFYLCASIGFRNTEAFFGQGTRLTVV.